The rows below give T cell receptor beta chains drawn from one sample of a study of metastatic and nonmetastatic thyroid tumors. TCRdb reprocessed the PCR reads using MiXCR. Of roughly 59,000 clones listed, 15% to 20% are singletons. Specimen: blood. These receptors were taken from a male donor with papillary thyroid cancer or a benign thyroid nodule (not recorded which). Some clones in this sample may be carry-over from other donors' samples. Both conserved end residues are part of each CDR3. The D gene is left open where the match is weak. Clone size appears in some rows only: once, few, many, or a class for an expanded clone.

-	14	few	TRBV15	CATSGGLQDYEQYF
-	13	many	TRBV7-8	CASSEQGIQPQHF
-	14	many	TRBV6-6	CASSYSTGTGELFF
-	14	many	TRBV6-1	CASTRRGGNTEAFF
TRBD2	16	many	TRBV11-2	CASSLLSGRAGDTQYF
-	13	many	TRBV20-1	CSAAGAPNTEAFF
-	14	-	TRBV6-4	CASSGAGVVTEAFF
-	14	few	TRBV27	CASNVGRWANVLTF
-	15	-	TRBV25-1	CASSDRGSHTGELFF
-	17	many	TRBV6-1	CASSRLKPGPKDSPLHF
-	15	many	TRBV20-1	CSASPPGTNTGELFF
TRBD2	17	many	TRBV5-1	CASSLAGGGATYNEQFF
TRBD1	17	-	TRBV6-8	CASLPEGAVSYNSTLHF
-	16	many	TRBV18	CASSSTYPDSRYGYTF
-	15	many	TRBV3-1	CASSQDGRSVYGYTF
TRBD2	16	many	TRBV9	CASSQGPGGMTYEQYF
-	13	many	TRBV5-1	CASSLGSLYEQYF
-	17	many	TRBV7-9	CASSPVGVAGDNSPLHF
TRBD2	15	-	TRBV5-4	CASSLAAGGYNEQFF
TRBD1	14	few	TRBV5-4	CASSSGTVQETQYF
-	13	many	TRBV29-1	CSGYLSSGNTIYF
TRBD2	16	many	TRBV4-3	CASSQEIAGGADTQYF
-	16	few	TRBV6-1	CASSAGGGRGIIGYTF
TRBD1	14	many	TRBV6-2/TRBV6-3	CASSETGATDTQYF
-	13	many	TRBV5-6	CASSLGGDYGYTF
-	15	many	TRBV9	CASSVGGGANQPQHF
-	15	many	TRBV6-1	CASSGTGRIQETQYF
-	15	-	TRBV12-3/TRBV12-4	CASNPTGHSKTEAFF
TRBD1	11	many	TRBV4-3	CASGNRGEAFF
-	14	many	TRBV27	CASSLSPRAHGYTF
-	13	-	TRBV7-8	CASSCPRVNEAFF
TRBD1	13	few	TRBV6-1	CASSDRGPTWQYF
TRBD2	15	many	TRBV11-3	CASSPGLAETGELFF
-	16	many	TRBV19	CASSNGSPGTNTEAFF
-	13	medium-sized	TRBV12-3/TRBV12-4	CASSFGLGYEQYF
TRBD1	13	many	TRBV18	CASSPGQGNEQFF
-	15	many	TRBV20-1	CSARDLVLSSYEQYF
TRBD1	18	many	TRBV4-1	CASSISRGRGGGEETQYF
-	14	many	TRBV30	CAWSEGSSSQPQHF